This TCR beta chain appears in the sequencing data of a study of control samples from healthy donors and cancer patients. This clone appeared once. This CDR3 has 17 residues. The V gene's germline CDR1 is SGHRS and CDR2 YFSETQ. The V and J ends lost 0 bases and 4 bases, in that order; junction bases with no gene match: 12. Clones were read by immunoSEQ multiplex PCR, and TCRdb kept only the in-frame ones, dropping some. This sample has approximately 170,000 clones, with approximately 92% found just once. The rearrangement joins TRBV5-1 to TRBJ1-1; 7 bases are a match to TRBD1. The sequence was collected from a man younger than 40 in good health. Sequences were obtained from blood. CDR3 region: CASSLAIRQGGATEAFF. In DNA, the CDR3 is TGCGCCAGCAGCTTGGCAATTCGACAGGGAGGTGCCACTGAAGCTTTCTTT.